This T cell receptor beta chain was captured by sequencing in a study of beta chain features in type 1 diabetes. Study at large: Patients were similar to healthy donors in age and gender (as well as in cell yields). Study observations and caveats: Compared to healthy donors, patients appeared to have naive, central memory and Treg TCRB repertoires that were more alike. Insertions at VDJ junctions were less frequent in type 1 diabetes patients. These patients also deleted more nucleotides at the same junctions. Among all four CD4+ subsets, Type 1 diabetes patients had TCRB CDR3s that were moderately but significantly shorter.

The investigators reverse transcribed all of the isolated RNA, so they sequenced expressed TCRB transcripts. Profiling relied on immunoSEQ multiplex PCR, and the TCRdb table lists in-frame clones only, not all of them. The repertoire holds 250,000 to 300,000 clones, with about 24% as singletons. With 2 bases removed from V and 5 bases from J, the gap between germline ends came to 16 bases. The CDR3 covers 15 residues. Germline CDR1 is MDHEN and CDR2 is SYDVKM. In the case of this clone: Its antigen is still unknown.

The chain joins TRBV28 to TRBJ2-7, with a weak D call TRBD1 (7 bases). The sequence derives from a woman in her twenties or thirties with type 1 diabetes. The sequenced sample was naive CD4+ T cells from blood. The CDR3: CASSLPGQGGHEQYF. CDR3 nucleotide sequence: TGTGCCAGCAGTTTACCCGGCCAGGGGGGCCACGAGCAGTACTTC.